This T cell receptor (beta chain) was retrieved from a study of metastatic and nonmetastatic thyroid tumors. The wider study: A comparison of repertoires was made across blood and tumor or nodule tissue from malignant and benign thyroid patients. Findings and limits, study-wide: In both blood and tumor samples, TCR beta diversity was reported significantly higher for malignant than benign nodules.

Original data processing: What underpinned the distant-metastasis classifier for papillary thyroid cancer was the set of CDR3 differences across clinicopathological groups. TCRdb reanalyzed the PCR reads via MiXCR. The V and J calls come from TCRdb's annotation, not from the publication. The sample lists about 7,000 clones, approximately 39% occurring once. Details on this clone: Its target is not known.

None of the patients had undergone any treatment ahead of thyroid surgery. This clonotype originated in a female donor with papillary thyroid cancer or a benign thyroid nodule (not recorded which). Some clones in this sample may be carry-over from other donors' samples. Sequenced sample: tumor tissue.

The CDR3 here is CASRVHEQYF. In DNA form, the CDR3 reads TGTGCCAGCAGGGTCCACGAGCAGTACTTC. The chain employs TRBV27 and TRBJ2-7; D gene unclear. The V gene lost 6 bases and the J gene lost 5 bases, with 5 bases spanning the gap. The CDR3 totals 10 residues. CDR1 is MNHEY and CDR2 is SMNVEV in the germline V gene (reference sequence).